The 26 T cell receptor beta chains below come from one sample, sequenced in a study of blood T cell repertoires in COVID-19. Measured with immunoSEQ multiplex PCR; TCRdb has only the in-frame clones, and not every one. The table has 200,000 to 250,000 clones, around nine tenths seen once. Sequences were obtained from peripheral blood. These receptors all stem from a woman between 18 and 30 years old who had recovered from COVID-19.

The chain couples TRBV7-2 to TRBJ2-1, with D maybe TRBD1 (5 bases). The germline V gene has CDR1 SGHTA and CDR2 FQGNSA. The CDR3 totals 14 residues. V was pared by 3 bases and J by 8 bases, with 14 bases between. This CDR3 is CASSFQGVYDEQFF. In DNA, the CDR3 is TGTGCCAGCAGCTTTCAGGGTGTTTACGATGAGCAGTTCTTC.

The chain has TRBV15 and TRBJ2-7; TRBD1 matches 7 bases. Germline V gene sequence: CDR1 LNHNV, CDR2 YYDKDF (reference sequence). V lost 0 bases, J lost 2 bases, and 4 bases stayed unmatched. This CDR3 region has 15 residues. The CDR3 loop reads CATSRDGTVTYEQYF. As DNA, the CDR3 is TGTGCCACCAGCAGAGATGGGACAGTTACCTACGAGCAGTACTTC. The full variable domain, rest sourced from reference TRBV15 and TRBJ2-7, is DAMVIQNPRYQVTQFGKPVTLSCSQTLNHNVMYWYQQKSSQAPKLLFHYYDKDFNNEADTPDNFQSRRPNTSFCFLDIRSPGLGDTAMYLCATSRDGTVTYEQYFGPGTRLTVT.

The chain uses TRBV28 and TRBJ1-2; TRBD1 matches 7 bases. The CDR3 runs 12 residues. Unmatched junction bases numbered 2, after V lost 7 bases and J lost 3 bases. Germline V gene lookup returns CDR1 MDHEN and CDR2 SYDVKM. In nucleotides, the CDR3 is TGTGCCAGCAAGGGGGCCTACTATGGCTACACCTTC. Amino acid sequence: CASKGAYYGYTF.

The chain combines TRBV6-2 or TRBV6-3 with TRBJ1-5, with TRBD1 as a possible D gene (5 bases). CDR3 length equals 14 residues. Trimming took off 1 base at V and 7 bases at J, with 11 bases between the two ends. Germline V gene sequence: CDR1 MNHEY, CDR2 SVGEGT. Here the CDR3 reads CASSYWGNVQPQHF. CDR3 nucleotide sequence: TGTGCCAGCAGTTACTGGGGCAACGTCCAGCCCCAGCATTTT.

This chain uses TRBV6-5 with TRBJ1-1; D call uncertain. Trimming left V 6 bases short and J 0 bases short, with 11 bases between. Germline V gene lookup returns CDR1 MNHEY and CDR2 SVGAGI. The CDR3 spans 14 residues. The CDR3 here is CASSLQKLNTEAFF. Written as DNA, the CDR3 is TGTGCCAGCAGCCTACAGAAACTGAACACTGAAGCTTTCTTT.

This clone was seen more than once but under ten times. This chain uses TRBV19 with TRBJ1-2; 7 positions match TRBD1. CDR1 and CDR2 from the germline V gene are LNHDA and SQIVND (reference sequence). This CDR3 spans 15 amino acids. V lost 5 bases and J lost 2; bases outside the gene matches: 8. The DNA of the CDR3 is TGTGCCAGTAGTCCCCGGGACAGCTCAAACTATGGCTACACCTTC. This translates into CASSPRDSSNYGYTF.

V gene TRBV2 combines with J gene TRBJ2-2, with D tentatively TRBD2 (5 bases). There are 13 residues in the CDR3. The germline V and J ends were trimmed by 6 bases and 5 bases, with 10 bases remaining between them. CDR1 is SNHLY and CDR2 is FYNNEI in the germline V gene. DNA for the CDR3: TGTGCCAGCAGGGACTTTGAAACCGGGGAGCTGTTTTTT. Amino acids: CASRDFETGELFF.

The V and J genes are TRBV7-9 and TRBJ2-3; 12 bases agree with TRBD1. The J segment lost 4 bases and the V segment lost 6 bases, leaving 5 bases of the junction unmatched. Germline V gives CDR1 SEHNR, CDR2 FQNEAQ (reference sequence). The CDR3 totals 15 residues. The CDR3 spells CASSKGQGAPDTQYF. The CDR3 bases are TGTGCCAGCAGTAAGGGACAGGGGGCCCCAGATACGCAGTATTTT. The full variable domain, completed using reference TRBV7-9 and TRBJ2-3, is DTGVSQNPRHKITKRGQNVTFRCDPISEHNRLYWYRQTLGQGPEFLTYFQNEAQLEKSRLLSDRFSAERPKGSFSTLEIQRTEQGDSAMYLCASSKGQGAPDTQYFGPGTRLTVL.

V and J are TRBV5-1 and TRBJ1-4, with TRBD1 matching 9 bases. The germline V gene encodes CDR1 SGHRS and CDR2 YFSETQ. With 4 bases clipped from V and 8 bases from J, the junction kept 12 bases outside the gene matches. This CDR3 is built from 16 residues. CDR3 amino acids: CASSVGLGQGGEKLFF. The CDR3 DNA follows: TGCGCCAGCAGCGTCGGTTTGGGACAGGGCGGAGAAAAACTGTTTTTT.

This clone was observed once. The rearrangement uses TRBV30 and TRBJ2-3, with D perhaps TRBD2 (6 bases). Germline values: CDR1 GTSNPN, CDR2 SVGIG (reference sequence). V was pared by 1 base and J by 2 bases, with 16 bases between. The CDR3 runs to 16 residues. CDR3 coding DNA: TGTGCCTGGAGTGGAGTAGCGGAGTATTTCACAGATACGCAGTATTTT. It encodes CAWSGVAEYFTDTQYF.

CDR3 loop: CATKGTSTDTQYF. CDR3 nucleotide sequence: TGTGCCACCAAAGGGACTAGCACAGATACGCAGTATTTT. The chain has TRBV10-3 and TRBJ2-3, with D possibly being TRBD2 (6 bases). CDR3 length equals 13 residues. The germline V and J ends were trimmed by 10 bases and 0 bases, with 11 bases remaining between them. Per the germline V gene, CDR1 is ENHRY and CDR2 is SYGVKD.

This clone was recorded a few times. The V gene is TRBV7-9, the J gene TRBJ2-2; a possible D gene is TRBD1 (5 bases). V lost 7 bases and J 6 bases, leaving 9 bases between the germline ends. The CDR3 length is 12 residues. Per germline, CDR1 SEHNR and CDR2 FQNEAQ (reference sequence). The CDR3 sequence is CASIGAPGELFF. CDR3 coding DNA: TGTGCCAGCATAGGGGCCCCCGGGGAGCTGTTTTTT. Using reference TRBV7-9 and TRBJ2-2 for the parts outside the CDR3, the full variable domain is DTGVSQNPRHKITKRGQNVTFRCDPISEHNRLYWYRQTLGQGPEFLTYFQNEAQLEKSRLLSDRFSAERPKGSFSTLEIQRTEQGDSAMYLCASIGAPGELFFGEGSRLTVL.

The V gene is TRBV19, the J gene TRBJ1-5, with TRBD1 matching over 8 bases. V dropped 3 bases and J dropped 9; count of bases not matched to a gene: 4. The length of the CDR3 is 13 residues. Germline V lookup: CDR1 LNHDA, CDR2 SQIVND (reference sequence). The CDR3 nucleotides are TGTGCCAGTAGTATGGACAGGGATGCGCCCCAGCATTTT. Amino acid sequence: CASSMDRDAPQHF.

CDR3 coding DNA: TGTGCCAGTAGTATAAGCGGGAGATACTACGAGCAGTACTTC. Its translation: CASSISGRYYEQYF. V gene TRBV19 combines with J gene TRBJ2-7; 8 bases are shared with TRBD2. This CDR3 is built from 14 residues. After removal of 2 bases from V and 3 bases from J, the junction contained 3 bases not matched to a gene. The V gene's germline CDR1 is LNHDA and CDR2 SQIVND (reference sequence).

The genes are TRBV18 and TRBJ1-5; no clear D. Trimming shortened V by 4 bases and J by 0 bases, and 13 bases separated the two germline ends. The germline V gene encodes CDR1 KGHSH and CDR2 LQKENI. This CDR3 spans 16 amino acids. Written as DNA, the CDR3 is TGTGCCAGCTCACTGATCACATGGTATAGCAATCAGCCCCAGCATTTT. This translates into CASSLITWYSNQPQHF.

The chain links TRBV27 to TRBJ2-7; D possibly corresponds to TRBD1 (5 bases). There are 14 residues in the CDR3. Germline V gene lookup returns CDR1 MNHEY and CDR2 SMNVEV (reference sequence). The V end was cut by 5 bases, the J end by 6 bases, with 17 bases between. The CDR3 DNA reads TGTGCCAGCAGTCCAGGACACCACGCGGCCGAGCAGTACTTC. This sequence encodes CASSPGHHAAEQYF.

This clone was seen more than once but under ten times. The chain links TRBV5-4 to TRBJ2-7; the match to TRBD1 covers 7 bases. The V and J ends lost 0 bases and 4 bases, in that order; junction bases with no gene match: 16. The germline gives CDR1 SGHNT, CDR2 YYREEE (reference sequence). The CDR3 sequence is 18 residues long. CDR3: CASSLARGQIFTSYEQYF. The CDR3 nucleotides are TGTGCCAGCAGCTTGGCCAGGGGACAGATATTTACCTCTTACGAGCAGTACTTC.

CDR3 DNA: TGCGCCAGCAGCCAAGCACTAATACCCAGCGGGATCCAAGAGAATGAGCAGTTCTTC. This gives the protein CASSQALIPSGIQENEQFF. The chain is built from TRBV4-3 and TRBJ2-1, with 7 nucleotides matching TRBD2. Germline trimming cut 1 base from V and 7 bases from J; bases unmatched to any gene: 19. CDR3 length equals 19 residues. The germline V gene has CDR1 LGHNA and CDR2 YSLEER.

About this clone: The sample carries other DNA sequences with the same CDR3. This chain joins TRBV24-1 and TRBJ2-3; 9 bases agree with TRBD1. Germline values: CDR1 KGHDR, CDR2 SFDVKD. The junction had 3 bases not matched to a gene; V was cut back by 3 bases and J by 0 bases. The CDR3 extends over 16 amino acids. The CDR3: CATSDLGQGSTDTQYF. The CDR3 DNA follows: TGTGCCACCAGTGATCTGGGACAGGGAAGCACAGATACGCAGTATTTT.

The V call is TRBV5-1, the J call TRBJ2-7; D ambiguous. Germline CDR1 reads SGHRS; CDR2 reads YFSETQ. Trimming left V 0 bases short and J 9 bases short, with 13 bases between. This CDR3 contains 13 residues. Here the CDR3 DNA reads TGCGCCAGCAGCTTGGACAGTGCTTTTGGGCAGTACTTC. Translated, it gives CASSLDSAFGQYF.

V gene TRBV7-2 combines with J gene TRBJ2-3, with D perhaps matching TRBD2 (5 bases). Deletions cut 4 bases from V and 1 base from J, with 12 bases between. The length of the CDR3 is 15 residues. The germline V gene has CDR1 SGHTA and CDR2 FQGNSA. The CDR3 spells CASSSPGGRTDTQYF. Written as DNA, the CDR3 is TGTGCCAGCAGCTCACCCGGAGGACGCACAGATACGCAGTATTTT.

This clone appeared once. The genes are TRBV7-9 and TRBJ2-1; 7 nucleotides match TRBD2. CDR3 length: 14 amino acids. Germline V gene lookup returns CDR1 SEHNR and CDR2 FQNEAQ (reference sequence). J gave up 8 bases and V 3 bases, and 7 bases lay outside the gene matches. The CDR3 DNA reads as TGTGCCAGCAGCTTGGCGGGAGTGAACGATGAGCAGTTCTTC. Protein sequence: CASSLAGVNDEQFF.

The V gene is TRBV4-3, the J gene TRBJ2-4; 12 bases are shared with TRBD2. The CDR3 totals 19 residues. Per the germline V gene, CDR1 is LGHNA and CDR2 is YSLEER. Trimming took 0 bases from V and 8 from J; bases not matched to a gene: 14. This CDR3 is CASSQENVLAGGWGYIQYF. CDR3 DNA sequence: TGCGCCAGCAGCCAAGAAAACGTTCTAGCGGGAGGGTGGGGATACATTCAGTACTTC.

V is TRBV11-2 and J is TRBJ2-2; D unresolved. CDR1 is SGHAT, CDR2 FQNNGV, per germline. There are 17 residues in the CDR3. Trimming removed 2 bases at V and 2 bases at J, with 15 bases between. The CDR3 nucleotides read TGTGCCAGCAGCTTAATATTGCGCCCTCTTAACACCGGGGAGCTGTTTTTT. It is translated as CASSLILRPLNTGELFF.

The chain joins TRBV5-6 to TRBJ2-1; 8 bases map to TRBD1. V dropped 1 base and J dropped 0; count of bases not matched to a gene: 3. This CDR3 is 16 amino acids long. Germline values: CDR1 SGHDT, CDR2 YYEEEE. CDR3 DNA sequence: TGTGCCAGCAGCTTGAGAACAGGGGGCTCCTACAATGAGCAGTTCTTC. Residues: CASSLRTGGSYNEQFF.

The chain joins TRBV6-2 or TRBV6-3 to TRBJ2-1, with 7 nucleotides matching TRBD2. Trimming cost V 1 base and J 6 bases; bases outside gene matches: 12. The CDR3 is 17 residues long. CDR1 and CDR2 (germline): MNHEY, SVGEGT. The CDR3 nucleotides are TGTGCCAGCAGTTACTTATCGCAAGCTAGCGGTCTCAATGAGCAGTTCTTC. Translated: CASSYLSQASGLNEQFF.